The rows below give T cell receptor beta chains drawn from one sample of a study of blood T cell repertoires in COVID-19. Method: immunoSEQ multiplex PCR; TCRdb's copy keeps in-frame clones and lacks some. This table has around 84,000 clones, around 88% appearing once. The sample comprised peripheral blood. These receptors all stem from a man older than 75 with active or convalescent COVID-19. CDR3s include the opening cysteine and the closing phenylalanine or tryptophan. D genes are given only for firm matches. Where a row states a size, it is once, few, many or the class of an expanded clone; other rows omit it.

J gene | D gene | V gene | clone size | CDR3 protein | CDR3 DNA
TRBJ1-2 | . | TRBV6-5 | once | CASSYRDPYSYYGYTF | TGTGCCAGCAGTTACCGGGATCCCTACTCTTACTATGGCTACACCTTC
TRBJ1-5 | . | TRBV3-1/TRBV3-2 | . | CASSQDLLSNQPQHF | TGTGCCAGCAGCCAAGATCTTTTGAGCAATCAGCCCCAGCATTTT
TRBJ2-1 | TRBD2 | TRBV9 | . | CASSPTTSGEQFF | TGTGCCAGCAGCCCCACGACTAGCGGAGAGCAGTTCTTC
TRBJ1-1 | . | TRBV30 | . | CAWSAPVMNTEAFF | TGTGCCTGGAGTGCCCCGGTCATGAACACTGAAGCTTTCTTT
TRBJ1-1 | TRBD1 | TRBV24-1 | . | CATNTPGGGTEAFF | TGTGCCACCAACACCCCAGGGGGCGGCACTGAAGCTTTCTTT
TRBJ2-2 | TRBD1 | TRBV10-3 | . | CAITQGASSTGELFF | TGTGCCATCACCCAGGGGGCGTCGTCCACCGGGGAGCTGTTTTTT
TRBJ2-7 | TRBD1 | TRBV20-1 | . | CSASHLRTGVYEQYF | TGCAGTGCTAGTCATCTGAGGACAGGGGTGTACGAGCAGTACTTC
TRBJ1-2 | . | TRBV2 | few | CASSEGLGMVNYGYTF | TGTGCCAGCAGTGAAGGGCTCGGGATGGTTAACTATGGCTACACCTTC
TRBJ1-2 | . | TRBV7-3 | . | CASRPLTGSNYGYTF | TGTGCCAGCAGACCCCTTACAGGGTCAAACTATGGCTACACCTTC
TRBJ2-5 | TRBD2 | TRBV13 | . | CACCLAGQETQYF | TGTGCCTGCTGCTTAGCGGGTCAAGAGACCCAGTACTTC
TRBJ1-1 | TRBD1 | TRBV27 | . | CASRSVRGLAEAFF | TGTGCCAGCAGATCAGTCAGGGGGCTGGCTGAAGCTTTCTTT
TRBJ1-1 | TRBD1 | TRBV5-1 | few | CASSRNPTGDTEAFF | TGCGCCAGCAGCCGAAACCCGACAGGGGACACTGAAGCTTTCTTT